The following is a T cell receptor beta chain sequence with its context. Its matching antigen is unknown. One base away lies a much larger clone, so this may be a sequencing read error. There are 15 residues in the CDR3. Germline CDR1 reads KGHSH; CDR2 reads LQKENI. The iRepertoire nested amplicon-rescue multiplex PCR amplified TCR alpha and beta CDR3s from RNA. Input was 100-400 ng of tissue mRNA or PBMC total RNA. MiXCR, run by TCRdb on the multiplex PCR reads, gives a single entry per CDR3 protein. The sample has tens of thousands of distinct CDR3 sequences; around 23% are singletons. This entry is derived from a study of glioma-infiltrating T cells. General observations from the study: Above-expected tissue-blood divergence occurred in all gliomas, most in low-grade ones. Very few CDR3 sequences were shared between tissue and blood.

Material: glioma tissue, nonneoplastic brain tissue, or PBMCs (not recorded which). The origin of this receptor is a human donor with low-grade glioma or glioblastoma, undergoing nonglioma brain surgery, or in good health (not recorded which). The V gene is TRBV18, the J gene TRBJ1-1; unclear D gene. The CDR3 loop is CASSPSSGSSTEGFF. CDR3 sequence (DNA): TGTGCCAGCTCTCCCAGCAGTGGTAGTAGCACTGAAGGTTTCTTT.